Here is one TCR beta chain with its context. The same CDR3 is also encoded by other DNA sequences in this sample. These data come from a study of blood T cell repertoires in COVID-19. Study-level information: Samples representing acute and convalescent COVID-19 were sourced from the United States, Italy and Spain. Nucleic acid was either cDNA or gDNA, and it came from T cells, B-cell-depleted T cells, or PBMCs.

With V trimmed by 3 bases and J by 6 bases, 1 base remained unmatched. Germline CDR1 is SEHNR and CDR2 is FQNEAQ (reference sequence). This CDR3 has 13 amino acids. Methods used by the authors: Amplification of reference gene primers provided the estimated nucleated cell counts. TCRdb keeps only in-frame clones here, not all; method: immunoSEQ multiplex PCR. The V and J calls and clone size come from that table; D and trimming were worked out from the DNA. The data contain some 110,000 clones, roughly 84% of them singletons. The sample consisted of peripheral blood. The rearrangement links TRBV7-9 to TRBJ2-3; 9 positions match TRBD1. This clonotype was obtained from a man aged 35-49 years with acute or convalescent COVID-19. The CDR3 is CASSFDRGDTQYF. The CDR3 DNA follows: TGTGCCAGCAGCTTCGACAGGGGGGATACGCAGTATTTT.